The entry below gives a single T cell receptor beta chain sequence along with its context. What it recognizes is unknown. Only in-frame clones appear in the TCRdb table, and some are missing; sequencing was by immunoSEQ multiplex PCR. This sample has more than 95,000 clones, with roughly 91% found just once. These data originate in a study of T cell responses to AZD1222 COVID-19 vaccine. Study conclusions and caveats: The reported proportion of spike-specific TCRs targeting unmutated variant regions was nearly half. Scientists sampled the repertoires only once the peak T cell response had passed. The number of AZD1222 recipients seropositive at baseline was only five to seven. Spike-specific TCR depth and breadth grew after two AZD1222 doses.

Germline-derived CDR1 and CDR2 are SGHRS and YFSETQ. V lost 3 bases and J lost 9, with 8 bases in between. The length of the CDR3 is 11 residues. The sample was peripheral blood, taken on day 0 of AZD1222 vaccination. The chain joins TRBV5-1 to TRBJ2-3; D ambiguous. This TCR was sampled from an adult in good health. CDR3 sequence: CASSWLLTQYF. CDR3 nucleotides: TGCGCCAGCAGCTGGCTGCTGACGCAGTATTTT.